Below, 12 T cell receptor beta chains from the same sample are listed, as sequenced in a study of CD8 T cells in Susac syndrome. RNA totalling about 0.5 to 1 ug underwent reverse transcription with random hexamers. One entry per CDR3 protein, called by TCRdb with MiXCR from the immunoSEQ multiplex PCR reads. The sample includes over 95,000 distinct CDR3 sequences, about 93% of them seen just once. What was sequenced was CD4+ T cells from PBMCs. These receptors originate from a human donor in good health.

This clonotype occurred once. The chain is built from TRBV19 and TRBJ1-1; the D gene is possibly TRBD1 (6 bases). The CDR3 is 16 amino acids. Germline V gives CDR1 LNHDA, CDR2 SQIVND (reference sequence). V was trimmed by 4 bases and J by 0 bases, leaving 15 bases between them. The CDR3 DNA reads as TGTGCCAGTAGTAATGGACAGATCCGCATGAACACTGAAGCTTTCTTT. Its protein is CASSNGQIRMNTEAFF.

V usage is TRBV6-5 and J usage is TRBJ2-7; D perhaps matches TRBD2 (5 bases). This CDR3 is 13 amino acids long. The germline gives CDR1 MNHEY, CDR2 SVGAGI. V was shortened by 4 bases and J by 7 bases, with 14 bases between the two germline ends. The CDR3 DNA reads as TGTGCCAGCAGTTTCGGGGTTACGAGAGAGCAGTACTTC. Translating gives CASSFGVTREQYF.

This chain's CDR3 is CAISEADTQYF. The DNA for the CDR3 is TGTGCCATCAGTGAAGCAGATACGCAGTATTTT. The gene calls are TRBV10-3 and TRBJ2-3; unclear D gene. There are 11 residues in the CDR3. CDR1 is ENHRY and CDR2 is SYGVKD in the germline V gene. V was pared by 3 bases and J by 4 bases, with 2 bases between.

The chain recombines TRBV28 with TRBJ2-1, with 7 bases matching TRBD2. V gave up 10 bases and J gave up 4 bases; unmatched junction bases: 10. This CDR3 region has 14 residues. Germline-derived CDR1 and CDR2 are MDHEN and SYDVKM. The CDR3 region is CATHPLLAYNEQFF. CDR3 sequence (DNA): TGTGCCACCCACCCCCTACTAGCGTACAATGAGCAGTTCTTC.

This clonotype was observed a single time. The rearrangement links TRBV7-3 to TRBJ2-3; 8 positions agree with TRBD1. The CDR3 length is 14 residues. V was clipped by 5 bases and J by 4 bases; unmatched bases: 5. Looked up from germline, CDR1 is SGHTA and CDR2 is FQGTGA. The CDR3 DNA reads TGTGCCAGCAGCCTGGACAGGGAGGCAGATACGCAGTATTTT. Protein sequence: CASSLDREADTQYF.

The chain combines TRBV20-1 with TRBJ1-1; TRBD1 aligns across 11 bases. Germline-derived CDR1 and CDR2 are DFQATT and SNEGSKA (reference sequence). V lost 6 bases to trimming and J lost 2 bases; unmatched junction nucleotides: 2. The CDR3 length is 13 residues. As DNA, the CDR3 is TGCAGTGCCAGGACAGGGGGCAACACTGAAGCTTTCTTT. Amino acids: CSARTGGNTEAFF.

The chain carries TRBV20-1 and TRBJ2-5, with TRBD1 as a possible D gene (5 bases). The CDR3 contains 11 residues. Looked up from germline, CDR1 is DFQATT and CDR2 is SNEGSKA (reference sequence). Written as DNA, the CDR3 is TGCACCGCGGACACTTTACAGACCCAGTACTTC. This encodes CTADTLQTQYF.

CDR3 sequence reads: CASSYSGGTDTQYF. The CDR3 DNA follows: TGTGCCAGCAGTTACTCAGGCGGAACAGATACGCAGTATTTT. The chain combines TRBV6-5 with TRBJ2-3; no firm D call. Trimming left V 0 bases short and J 3 bases short, with 7 bases between. Looked up from germline, CDR1 is MNHEY and CDR2 is SVGAGI. The CDR3 length is 14 residues.

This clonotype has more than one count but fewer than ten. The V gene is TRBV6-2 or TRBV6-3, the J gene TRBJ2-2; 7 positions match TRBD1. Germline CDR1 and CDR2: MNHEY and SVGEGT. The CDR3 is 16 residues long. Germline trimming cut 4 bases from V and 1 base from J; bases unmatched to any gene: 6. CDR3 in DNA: TGTGCCAGCAGTTCCCCGGGACAGAGGAACACCGGGGAGCTGTTTTTT. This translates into CASSSPGQRNTGELFF.

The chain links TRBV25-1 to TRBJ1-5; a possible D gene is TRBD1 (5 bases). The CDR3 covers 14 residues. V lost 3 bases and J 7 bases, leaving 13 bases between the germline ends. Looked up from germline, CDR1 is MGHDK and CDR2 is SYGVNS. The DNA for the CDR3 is TGTGCCAGCAGTGAGGGGCAGGACGCACAGCCCCAGCATTTT. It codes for CASSEGQDAQPQHF.

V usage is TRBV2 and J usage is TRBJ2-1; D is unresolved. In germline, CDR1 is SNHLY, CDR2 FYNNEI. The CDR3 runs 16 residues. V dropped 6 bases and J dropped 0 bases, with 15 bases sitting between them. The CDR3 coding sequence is TGTGCCAGCAGCATACCTGGCGAGAGCTCCTACAATGAGCAGTTCTTC. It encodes CASSIPGESSYNEQFF.

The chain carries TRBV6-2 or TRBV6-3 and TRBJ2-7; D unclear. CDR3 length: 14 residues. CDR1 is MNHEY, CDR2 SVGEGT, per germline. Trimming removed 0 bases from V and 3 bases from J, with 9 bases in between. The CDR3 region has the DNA TGTGCCAGCAGTTACTCAGCCGGAGTCTACGAGCAGTACTTC. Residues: CASSYSAGVYEQYF.